The sequence of this T cell receptor beta chain was determined in a study of blood T cell repertoires in COVID-19. Study-level background: Samples representing acute and convalescent COVID-19 were sourced from the United States, Italy and Spain. Sample material is recorded as cDNA or gDNA derived from T cells, B-cell-depleted T cells, or PBMCs.

The CDR3 length is 15 residues. V was clipped by 0 bases and J by 3 bases, with 11 bases between them. Germline V gene data show CDR1 as SEHNR and CDR2 as FQNEAQ (reference sequence). Under the authors' procedure: Reference gene primer amplification gave nucleated cell count estimates. The protocol was immunoSEQ multiplex PCR, while the TCRdb copy is restricted to in-frame clones and leaves out a portion. V and J calls plus clone size are reproduced from that table; the DNA served to infer D and trimming. The repertoire consists of approximately 75,000 clones, with approximately 90% occurring once and the leading ten covering less than 0.65%. This clone was picked up a small number of times.

This TCR derives from a man in his sixties with acute or convalescent COVID-19. Sequences were obtained from peripheral blood. The chain is built from TRBV7-9 and TRBJ1-1, with a weak D call TRBD1 (5 bases). This chain's CDR3 is CASSLAQGRDTEAFF. In DNA form, the CDR3 reads TGTGCCAGCAGCTTAGCCCAGGGTAGGGACACTGAAGCTTTCTTT.